The 30 T cell receptor beta chains listed next were all sequenced from one sample in a study of CD8+ T cells in alopecia areata. RNA, once extracted, was reverse transcribed into cDNA for use as the sequencing template. Here immunoSEQ multiplex PCR was the method, and the copy in TCRdb shows in-frame clones only, minus some. The table shows 150,000 or so clones, with more than 45% occurring only once. The sequencing sample was made of CD4+ T cells sorted from blood. Receptor source: a human donor with alopecia areata.

This chain uses TRBV5-1 with TRBJ2-7, with 7 nucleotides matching TRBD2. The trim removed 7 bases at V and 3 bases at J, leaving 7 bases unmatched. CDR1 is SGHRS, CDR2 YFSETQ, per germline. The CDR3 has 13 residues. The CDR3 loop is CASGAGRDYEQYF. In nucleotides, the CDR3 is TGCGCCAGCGGAGCGGGGAGGGACTACGAGCAGTACTTC.

This clone was counted a few times. V and J are TRBV29-1 and TRBJ1-2; no reliable D call. This CDR3 has 13 amino acids. Germline V gives CDR1 SQVTM, CDR2 ANQGSEA. Trimming cost V 5 bases and J 1 base, with 11 bases left between them. The CDR3 coding sequence is TGCAGCGTTAGGGCCAGATTTAACTATGGCTACACCTTC. This translates into CSVRARFNYGYTF.

This clone has a handful of counts. CDR3 protein: CSVVGVLAGVDETQYF. DNA for the CDR3: TGCAGCGTTGTTGGGGTACTAGCGGGAGTGGATGAGACCCAGTACTTC. The V gene is TRBV29-1, the J gene TRBJ2-5; 11 bases are shared with TRBD2. This CDR3 is built from 16 residues. The junction had 12 bases not matched to a gene; V was cut back by 4 bases and J by 5 bases. Germline assignment: CDR1 SQVTM and CDR2 ANQGSEA.

The V and J genes are TRBV29-1 and TRBJ1-2; 8 nucleotides agree with TRBD1. The V gene end was trimmed by 7 bases and the J gene end by 8 bases; junction bases not matched to a gene: 12. In germline, CDR1 is SQVTM, CDR2 ANQGSEA. There are 13 residues in the CDR3. The CDR3: CSAAHGQGWGYTF. CDR3 coding DNA: TGCAGCGCCGCACATGGACAGGGCTGGGGCTACACCTTC.

V and J are TRBV2 and TRBJ2-5; no clear D. CDR1 is SNHLY, CDR2 FYNNEI, per germline. Trimming stripped 4 bases from V and 0 bases from J, with 3 bases between. The CDR3 spans 12 residues. The CDR3 DNA follows: TGTGCCAGCAGTGGGGACCAAGAGACCCAGTACTTC. The encoded protein is CASSGDQETQYF. Full variable domain (missing parts from reference TRBV2 and TRBJ2-5): EPEVTQTPSHQVTQMGQEVILRCVPISNHLYFYWYRQILGQKVEFLVSFYNNEISEKSEIFDDQFSVERPDGSNFTLKIRSTKLEDSAMYFCASSGDQETQYFGPGTRLLVL.

The chain recombines TRBV29-1 with TRBJ1-1, with no clear D. In germline, CDR1 is SQVTM, CDR2 ANQGSEA. With 1 base removed from V and 1 base from J, the gap between germline ends came to 10 bases. The CDR3 is 14 residues long. The CDR3 loop is CSVEARVSNTEAFF. The CDR3 DNA reads TGCAGCGTTGAAGCCAGAGTTTCGAACACTGAAGCTTTCTTT.

The chain joins TRBV2 to TRBJ2-7; 9 positions agree with TRBD2. This CDR3 has 15 amino acids. Losses at the gene ends were 3 bases for V and 5 bases for J; bases not matched to a gene: 8. Germline CDR1 is SNHLY and CDR2 is FYNNEI. The CDR3 region is CASSDRLAGNDEQYF. The DNA for the CDR3 is TGTGCCAGCAGTGACCGGCTAGCGGGAAACGACGAGCAGTACTTC.

This clone appeared a few times. V gene TRBV29-1 combines with J gene TRBJ1-1; D possibly corresponds to TRBD1 (6 bases). Germline V gene lookup returns CDR1 SQVTM and CDR2 ANQGSEA. CDR3 size: 13 residues. Trimming removed 7 bases from V and 0 bases from J, with 12 bases in between. In DNA, the CDR3 is TGCAGCGGTGGACGACAGGTGAACACTGAAGCTTTCTTT. Translating gives CSGGRQVNTEAFF. Filled out from reference TRBV29-1 and TRBJ1-1, the complete variable domain reads SAVISQKPSRDICQRGTSLTIQCQVDSQVTMMFWYRQQPGQSLTLIATANQGSEATYESGFVIDKFPISRPNLTFSTLTVSNMSPEDSSIYLCSGGRQVNTEAFFGQGTRLTVV.

This chain uses TRBV11-2 with TRBJ2-7; no firm D call. Germline-derived CDR1 and CDR2 are SGHAT and FQNNGV. The V and J ends lost 5 bases and 4 bases respectively, with 9 bases between them. The CDR3 length is 12 residues. CDR3 protein: CASSPVLYEQYF. The CDR3 nucleotides read TGTGCCAGCAGCCCCGTACTTTACGAGCAGTACTTC. Full variable domain (missing parts from reference TRBV11-2 and TRBJ2-7): EAGVAQSPRYKIIEKRQSVAFWCNPISGHATLYWYQQILGQGPKLLIQFQNNGVVDDSQLPKDRFSAERLKGVDSTLKIQPAKLEDSAVYLCASSPVLYEQYFGPGTRLTVT.

Worth noting for this clone: This sample also contains other DNA sequences that code for the same CDR3. This chain connects TRBV28 to TRBJ2-1, with TRBD1 matching 12 bases. Germline trimming cut 4 bases from V and 4 bases from J; bases unmatched to any gene: 2. The CDR3 runs 15 residues. Germline V gives CDR1 MDHEN, CDR2 SYDVKM. The CDR3 DNA sequence: TGTGCCAGCAGTTCGGGACAGGGGGCGTACAATGAGCAGTTCTTC. This codes for CASSSGQGAYNEQFF. Full variable domain (missing parts from reference TRBV28 and TRBJ2-1): DVKVTQSSRYLVKRTGEKVFLECVQDMDHENMFWYRQDPGLGLRLIYFSYDVKMKEKGDIPEGYSVSREKKERFSLILESASTNQTSMYLCASSSGQGAYNEQFFGPGTRLTVL.

In its sample, this clone was seen a few times. V usage is TRBV29-1 and J usage is TRBJ2-5, with D uncertain. Germline V gives CDR1 SQVTM, CDR2 ANQGSEA. Trimming cost V 4 bases and J 0 bases, with 12 bases left between them. This CDR3 is 14 amino acids long. The DNA of the CDR3 is TGCAGCGTTGTAGGTCAGTCGTACCAAGAGACCCAGTACTTC. This encodes CSVVGQSYQETQYF.

This chain connects TRBV5-1 to TRBJ1-2; D may be TRBD1 (5 bases). Germline assignment: CDR1 SGHRS and CDR2 YFSETQ. Trimming cost V 0 bases and J 6 bases, with 9 bases left between them. The CDR3 spans 13 residues. The CDR3 DNA is TGCGCCAGCAGCTTGGGGGGGACGGATGGCTACACCTTC. Translation gives CASSLGGTDGYTF.

The V gene is TRBV7-9, the J gene TRBJ2-6; D gene uncertain. This CDR3 is 15 amino acids long. Per the germline V gene, CDR1 is SEHNR and CDR2 is FQNEAQ (reference sequence). Trimming left V 1 base short and J 0 bases short, with 4 bases between. CDR3 coding DNA: TGTGCCAGCAGCTTAGGGGCCTCTGGGGCCAACGTCCTGACTTTC. Translating gives CASSLGASGANVLTF. The complete variable domain, with remaining parts taken from reference TRBV7-9 and TRBJ2-6, reads DTGVSQNPRHKITKRGQNVTFRCDPISEHNRLYWYRQTLGQGPEFLTYFQNEAQLEKSRLLSDRFSAERPKGSFSTLEIQRTEQGDSAMYLCASSLGASGANVLTFGAGSRLTVL.

The chain uses TRBV4-1 and TRBJ2-7, with 12 bases aligning to TRBD2. This CDR3 has 18 residues. Trimming at V came to 0 bases and at J to 1 base, leaving 7 bases not matched to a gene. Germline V gives CDR1 MGHRA, CDR2 YSYEKL. The CDR3 DNA reads TGCGCCAGCAGCCAAGATCGGACTAGCGGGACCATTTCCTACGAGCAGTACTTC. It specifies CASSQDRTSGTISYEQYF.

This clone was picked up a small number of times. The chain recombines TRBV5-1 with TRBJ2-5; TRBD2 matches 10 bases. The CDR3 length is 16 residues. Germline V gene data show CDR1 as SGHRS and CDR2 as YFSETQ. With V trimmed by 1 base and J by 4 bases, 7 bases remained unmatched. CDR3 sequence: CASSLSSSGSGETQYF. CDR3 in DNA: TGCGCCAGCAGCTTGTCGTCTAGCGGGAGCGGAGAGACCCAGTACTTC.

This clone was seen a few times. The CDR3 loop is CASNVGDRGTEAFF. The DNA for the CDR3 is TGTGCCAGCAACGTCGGGGACAGGGGAACTGAAGCTTTCTTT. V gene TRBV11-2 combines with J gene TRBJ1-1; TRBD1 matches at 10 bases. Germline CDR1 and CDR2: SGHAT and FQNNGV. The V gene end was trimmed by 7 bases and the J gene end by 5 bases; junction bases not matched to a gene: 7. The CDR3 is made up of 14 amino acids. Filled out from reference TRBV11-2 and TRBJ1-1, the complete variable domain reads EAGVAQSPRYKIIEKRQSVAFWCNPISGHATLYWYQQILGQGPKLLIQFQNNGVVDDSQLPKDRFSAERLKGVDSTLKIQPAKLEDSAVYLCASNVGDRGTEAFFGQGTRLTVV.

This rearrangement joins TRBV29-1 to TRBJ2-7, with TRBD1 matching over 8 bases. Germline CDR1 is SQVTM and CDR2 is ANQGSEA. Trimming took 6 bases from V and 1 from J; bases not matched to a gene: 8. The CDR3 is 14 amino acids. In DNA, the CDR3 is TGCAGCGTCATCGGCAGGGGGCCTTCCTACGAGCAGTACTTC. Protein product: CSVIGRGPSYEQYF.

The genes are TRBV29-1 and TRBJ2-7; 9 nucleotides match TRBD1. Germline V lookup: CDR1 SQVTM, CDR2 ANQGSEA. J was trimmed by 1 base and V by 4 bases; bases with no gene match: 2. The length of the CDR3 is 13 residues. CDR3 in DNA: TGCAGCGTTGGGGACAGGGTTTCCTACGAGCAGTACTTC. Protein product: CSVGDRVSYEQYF.

The chain combines TRBV30 with TRBJ1-3, with 7 bases aligning to TRBD1. The V gene end was trimmed by 0 bases and the J gene end by 0 bases; junction bases not matched to a gene: 5. Germline CDR1 GTSNPN, CDR2 SVGIG (reference sequence). The CDR3 has 16 amino acids. CDR3 sequence: CAWSVKGAVSGNTIYF. CDR3 in DNA: TGTGCCTGGAGTGTAAAGGGGGCAGTCTCTGGAAACACCATATATTTT.

This clone was seen only a few times. This chain connects TRBV19 to TRBJ2-3, with D perhaps matching TRBD1 (5 bases). V was shortened by 6 bases and J by 4 bases, with 5 bases between the two germline ends. Germline CDR1 LNHDA, CDR2 SQIVND (reference sequence). The CDR3 has 11 amino acids. The chain's CDR3 is CASSRADTQYF. CDR3 coding DNA: TGTGCCAGTAGCAGGGCAGATACGCAGTATTTT.

This clone appeared a few times. The rearrangement joins TRBV29-1 to TRBJ2-1; D gene uncertain. V was pared by 3 bases and J by 3 bases, with 9 bases between. From germline, CDR1 is SQVTM and CDR2 ANQGSEA. The CDR3 totals 13 residues. The CDR3 is CSVDEWDYNEQFF. DNA for the CDR3: TGCAGCGTTGACGAGTGGGACTACAATGAGCAGTTCTTC.

The chain carries TRBV4-1 and TRBJ1-1; D possibly corresponds to TRBD1 (6 bases). V lost 3 bases and J lost 1, with 15 bases in between. The length of the CDR3 is 16 residues. Germline V gene lookup returns CDR1 MGHRA and CDR2 YSYEKL. CDR3 DNA sequence: TGCGCCAGCAGCCATGCCGCGGGACAAAGGAACACTGAAGCTTTCTTT. Protein: CASSHAAGQRNTEAFF.

This clone was seen a handful of times. CDR3 residues: CASSHPGQGANEQYF. CDR3 nucleotides: TGTGCCAGCAGTCATCCGGGACAGGGGGCGAACGAGCAGTACTTC. The rearrangement links TRBV6-6 to TRBJ2-7, with 12 positions matching TRBD1. The CDR3 spans 15 residues. The J segment lost 5 bases and the V segment lost 5 bases, leaving 7 bases of the junction unmatched. Germline V CDR1 and CDR2: MNHNY, SVGAGI (reference sequence).

The chain is built from TRBV6-5 and TRBJ2-2; tentatively, D is TRBD2 (6 bases). The V end was cut by 2 bases, the J end by 9 bases, with 16 bases between. The CDR3 consists of 15 residues. In germline, CDR1 is MNHEY, CDR2 SVGAGI. The CDR3 bases are TGTGCCAGCAGTTACACGGACCCGGGGAGGAGGGAGCTGTTTTTT. It yields the protein CASSYTDPGRRELFF.

The chain combines TRBV15 with TRBJ2-6; no definite D call. Germline CDR1 reads LNHNV; CDR2 reads YYDKDF (reference sequence). This CDR3 has 14 residues. V lost 3 bases to trimming and J lost 2 bases, with 5 bases between them. CDR3 loop: CATSRGAGANVLTF. The CDR3 region has the DNA TGTGCCACCAGCAGGGGTGCTGGGGCCAACGTCCTGACTTTC.

The rearrangement joins TRBV5-1 to TRBJ2-3, with 7 positions matching TRBD2. Germline V gene data show CDR1 as SGHRS and CDR2 as YFSETQ. V was clipped by 1 base and J by 6 bases; unmatched bases: 2. This CDR3 contains 13 residues. Here the CDR3 DNA reads TGCGCCAGCAGCTTGCCCGGGGGGGATACGCAGTATTTT. It specifies CASSLPGGDTQYF. The complete variable domain, with remaining parts taken from reference TRBV5-1 and TRBJ2-3, reads KAGVTQTPRYLIKTRGQQVTLSCSPISGHRSVSWYQQTPGQGLQFLFEYFSETQRNKGNFPGRFSGRQFSNSRSEMNVSTLELGDSALYLCASSLPGGDTQYFGPGTRLTVL.

The genes are TRBV7-8 and TRBJ2-5; D is unclear. This CDR3 comprises 14 residues. V lost 2 bases, J lost 3 bases, and 10 bases lay in between. CDR1 and CDR2 from the germline V gene are SGHVS and FQNEAQ. In DNA, the CDR3 is TGTGCCAGCAGCTTAAGGGAAACCGAAGAGACCCAGTACTTC. Amino acids: CASSLRETEETQYF.

The rearrangement uses TRBV4-1 and TRBJ2-7; D gene ambiguous. The CDR3 sequence is 14 residues long. CDR1 and CDR2 from the germline V gene are MGHRA and YSYEKL. Trimming stripped 7 bases from V and 0 bases from J, with 13 bases between. The chain's CDR3 is CASIVVPSSYEQYF. CDR3 in DNA: TGCGCCAGCATTGTGGTTCCTAGCTCCTACGAGCAGTACTTC.

This clone was seen a few times. The chain is built from TRBV2 and TRBJ2-2; D call uncertain. Trimming removed 6 bases from V and 3 bases from J, with 2 bases in between. This CDR3 region has 11 residues. Germline CDR1 reads SNHLY; CDR2 reads FYNNEI. CDR3 coding DNA: TGTGCCAGCAGGTACACCGGGGAGCTGTTTTTT. Translating gives CASRYTGELFF.

J is TRBJ1-3 and V is TRBV2, with TRBD1 as a possible D gene (6 bases). The V and J ends lost 6 bases and 1 base respectively, with 13 bases between them. The CDR3 has 15 amino acids. Germline lookup yields CDR1 SNHLY and CDR2 FYNNEI. This CDR3 reads CASSRDKVSGNTIYF. CDR3 nucleotides: TGTGCCAGCAGCCGGGACAAAGTTTCTGGAAACACCATATATTTT.